This note documents a single T cell receptor beta chain sequence. Its antigen remains unidentified. The sample comes from a study of cytomegalovirus exposure and HLA in healthy donors. Study-wide findings and caveats: The Asian-associated ancestry cluster reportedly had fewer N-insertions than the approximately 700-donor mean in a later analysis.

Amplification used 60 Vbeta primers and 13 Jbeta primers. Produced via immunoSEQ multiplex PCR; TCRdb's table is partial and in-frame only. The table has about 160,000 clones, roughly 70% seen once. This CDR3 region has 15 residues. Germline V lookup: CDR1 LGHNA, CDR2 YNFKEQ. The V and J ends lost 3 bases and 4 bases, in that order; junction bases with no gene match: 6. This chain uses TRBV4-2 with TRBJ1-5, with TRBD1 matching 7 bases. The sample consisted of PBMCs. The receptor comes from a woman in her fifties or sixties in good health and CMV-seropositive. CDR3 loop: CASSQVGTANQPQHF. Written as DNA, the CDR3 is TGTGCCAGCAGCCAGGTCGGGACAGCGAATCAGCCCCAGCATTTT.